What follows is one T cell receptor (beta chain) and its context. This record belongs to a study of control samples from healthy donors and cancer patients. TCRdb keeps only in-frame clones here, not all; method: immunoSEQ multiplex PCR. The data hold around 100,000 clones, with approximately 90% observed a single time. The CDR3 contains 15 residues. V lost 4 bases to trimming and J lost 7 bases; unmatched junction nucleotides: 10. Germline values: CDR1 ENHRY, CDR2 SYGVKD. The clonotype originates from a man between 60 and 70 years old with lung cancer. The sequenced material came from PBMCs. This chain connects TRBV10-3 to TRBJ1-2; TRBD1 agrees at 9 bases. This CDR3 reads CAISVSQGQGGGYTF. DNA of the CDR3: TGTGCCATCAGTGTGTCCCAGGGACAGGGTGGTGGCTACACCTTC.